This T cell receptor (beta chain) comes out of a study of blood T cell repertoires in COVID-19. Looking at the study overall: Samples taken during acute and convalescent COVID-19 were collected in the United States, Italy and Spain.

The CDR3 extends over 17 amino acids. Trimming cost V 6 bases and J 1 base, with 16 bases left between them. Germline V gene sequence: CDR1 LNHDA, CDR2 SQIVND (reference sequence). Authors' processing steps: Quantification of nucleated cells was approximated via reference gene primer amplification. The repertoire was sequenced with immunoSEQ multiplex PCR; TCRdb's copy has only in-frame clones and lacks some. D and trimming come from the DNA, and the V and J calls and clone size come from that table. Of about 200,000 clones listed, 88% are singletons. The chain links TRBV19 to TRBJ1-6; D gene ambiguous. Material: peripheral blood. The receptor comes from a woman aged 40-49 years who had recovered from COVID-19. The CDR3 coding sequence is TGTGCCAGTAGCCCATACCTCGGGGATTCCTATAATTCACCCCTCCACTTT. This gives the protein CASSPYLGDSYNSPLHF.